This is a list of T cell receptor beta chains from one sample in a study of blood T cell repertoires in COVID-19. Assay used: immunoSEQ multiplex PCR; TCRdb lists only in-frame clones, some missing. The sample consists of tens of thousands of clones, 80% to 85% of them appearing once. Sequenced input: peripheral blood. The receptors were sampled from a human donor with acute or convalescent COVID-19. The donor label of this sample is uncertain. CDR3s include the opening cysteine and the closing phenylalanine or tryptophan. The D gene is left open where the match is weak. Size is omitted from some rows. Given values are once, few, many or a class for expanded clones.

>TRBJ1-2|-|-|TRBV13
CASSLGDSPYGYTF
TGTGCCAGCAGCTTAGGGGACAGCCCCTATGGCTACACCTTC
>TRBJ2-3|-|-|TRBV3-1/TRBV3-2
CASSLLAGRGTDTQYF
TGTGCCAGCAGCCTTCTCGCGGGACGTGGCACAGATACGCAGTATTTT
>TRBJ1-1|-|TRBD1|TRBV6-1
CASSVTVGQLNTEAFF
TGTGCCAGCAGTGTAACTGTGGGACAGTTGAACACTGAAGCTTTCTTT
>TRBJ2-1|-|TRBD1|TRBV28
CASSLYRGAYHAYSSYNEQFF
TGTGCCAGCAGTTTATACAGGGGTGCTTACCATGCTTACAGCTCCTACAATGAGCAGTTCTTC
>TRBJ1-1|once|-|TRBV4-1
CASSQGLGRGMNTEAFF
TGCGCCAGCAGCCAAGGGCTGGGTAGAGGTATGAACACTGAAGCTTTCTTT
>TRBJ1-6|-|-|TRBV30
CAWSVSGSGSPLHF
TGTGCCTGGAGTGTTTCGGGAAGTGGTTCACCCCTCCACTTT
>TRBJ1-1|-|TRBD1|TRBV11-3
CASSRDRVSEAFF
TGTGCCAGCAGCCGAGACAGGGTATCCGAAGCTTTCTTT
>TRBJ1-1|-|TRBD1|TRBV2
CASRGQGKAEAFF
TGTGCCAGCAGGGGACAGGGCAAGGCTGAAGCTTTCTTT
>TRBJ1-1|-|TRBD1|TRBV5-1
CASSRAGQGGTEAFF
TGCGCCAGCAGCCGCGCCGGACAGGGGGGCACTGAAGCTTTCTTT
>TRBJ1-5|-|-|TRBV28
CASSLGGVNQPQHF
TGTGCCAGCAGCTTAGGGGGGGTCAATCAGCCCCAGCATTTT
>TRBJ1-2|-|-|TRBV27
CASRSQSSGAVGHGYTF
TGTGCCAGCAGGTCGCAGTCGTCAGGGGCGGTCGGACACGGCTACACCTTC
>TRBJ2-7|-|-|TRBV3-1/TRBV3-2
CASQSESYEQYF
TGTGCCAGCCAAAGCGAGTCCTACGAGCAGTACTTC
>TRBJ1-2|few|-|TRBV12-5
CASGFGRTVPRGYTF
TGTGCTAGTGGTTTTGGACGGACAGTCCCAAGGGGCTACACCTTC
>TRBJ2-3|-|TRBD2|TRBV27
CASFTGGSTDTQYF
TGTGCCAGCTTCACGGGGGGAAGCACAGATACGCAGTATTTT
>TRBJ2-3|-|-|TRBV15
CATSRDLATPPDTQYF
TGTGCCACCAGCAGAGATCTAGCGACCCCGCCTGATACGCAGTATTTT
>TRBJ2-6|-|TRBD2|TRBV4-1
CASSQAGAGRVAGANVLTF
TGCGCCAGCAGCCAAGCTGGGGCAGGGAGGGTAGCTGGGGCCAACGTCCTGACTTTC
>TRBJ2-7|-|-|TRBV5-1
CASSLQGTNAYEQYF
TGCGCCAGCAGCTTGCAGGGGACAAACGCCTACGAGCAGTACTTC
>TRBJ2-3|few|TRBD2|TRBV4-2
CASSQDLIAGSDTQYF
TGTGCCAGCAGCCAAGATCTGATAGCGGGGAGCGATACGCAGTATTTT
>TRBJ2-7|-|-|TRBV6-2/TRBV6-3
CASSYSGSSSYEQYF
TGTGCCAGCAGTTACTCTGGCAGTTCCTCCTACGAGCAGTACTTC
>TRBJ2-5|-|-|TRBV7-9
CASSLQGEQETQYF
TGTGCCAGCAGCCTACAGGGCGAACAAGAGACCCAGTACTTC
>TRBJ1-2|-|-|TRBV7-8
CASSQTGIYGYTF
TGTGCCAGCAGCCAAACGGGGATCTATGGCTACACCTTC
>TRBJ1-4|-|-|TRBV21-1
CASSRTGGGNEKLFF
TGTGCCAGCAGCCGAACAGGGGGGGGTAATGAAAAACTGTTTTTT
>TRBJ2-7|-|-|TRBV6-2/TRBV6-3
CASSYSSSRTPYEQYF
TGTGCCAGCAGTTACTCGAGTTCGCGGACACCCTACGAGCAGTACTTC
>TRBJ1-2|-|-|TRBV6-5
CASSPGHGAYGYTF
TGTGCCAGCAGCCCGGGACACGGAGCATATGGCTACACCTTC
>TRBJ1-1|-|TRBD1|TRBV6-5
CASSSLGGGNTEAFF
TGTGCCAGCAGTTCCTTAGGGGGCGGGAACACTGAAGCTTTCTTT
>TRBJ1-1|-|TRBD1|TRBV7-9
CASSLDWTGNTEAFF
TGTGCCAGCAGCTTAGACTGGACAGGGAACACTGAAGCTTTCTTT
>TRBJ1-5|-|-|TRBV6-1
CASSEAPGGNQPQHF
TGTGCCAGCAGTGAAGCGCCAGGGGGCAATCAGCCCCAGCATTTT
>TRBJ2-5|-|TRBD2|TRBV18
CASSPPWTSGIQETQYF
TGTGCCAGCTCACCACCTTGGACTAGCGGGATTCAAGAGACCCAGTACTTC
>TRBJ1-5|-|TRBD1|TRBV23-1
CASSQSATGNNQPQHF
TGCGCCAGCAGTCAGTCCGCGACAGGGAACAATCAGCCCCAGCATTTT
>TRBJ2-2|-|TRBD2|TRBV28
CASIFTAGGSGELFF
TGTGCCAGCATTTTCACAGCGGGAGGGTCCGGGGAGCTGTTTTTT
>TRBJ2-7|-|TRBD1|TRBV7-2
CASSPDRVLPSYEQHF
TGTGCCAGCAGCCCTGACAGGGTTCTACCCTCCTACGAGCAGCACTTC
>TRBJ2-3|-|-|TRBV7-9
CASSFSTSTDTQYF
TGTGCCAGCAGCTTCTCAACAAGCACAGATACGCAGTATTTT
>TRBJ1-4|-|-|TRBV4-1
CASSYSWRATNEKLFF
TGCGCCAGCAGCTACTCCTGGCGGGCAACTAATGAAAAACTGTTTTTT
>TRBJ2-5|-|-|TRBV29-1
CSVDPSGIQETQYF
TGCAGCGTTGATCCCTCCGGGATCCAAGAGACCCAGTACTTC
>TRBJ1-2|-|TRBD1|TRBV27
CASRDSPNYGYTF
TGTGCCAGTCGGGACAGCCCTAACTATGGCTACACCTTC
>TRBJ2-3|-|-|TRBV28
CASESPPPRVDTQYF
TGTGCCAGCGAATCCCCACCCCCCAGGGTAGATACGCAGTATTTT
>TRBJ1-2|-|-|TRBV7-9
CASSLKGQGTNYGYTF
TGTGCCAGCAGCTTAAAAGGGCAGGGCACTAACTATGGCTACACCTTC
>TRBJ2-1|-|TRBD2|TRBV19
CASSPPGRAHNEQFF
TGTGCCAGTAGTCCCCCGGGGAGGGCCCACAATGAGCAGTTCTTC
>TRBJ1-5|-|TRBD1|TRBV10-3
CAIGQGNQPQHF
TGTGCCATCGGACAGGGAAATCAGCCCCAGCATTTT
>TRBJ2-7|-|TRBD2|TRBV27
CASQRDLSYEQYF
TGTGCCAGCCAGCGGGACCTCTCCTACGAGCAGTACTTC